This TCR beta chain was identified in a study of cytomegalovirus exposure and HLA in healthy donors. Study findings and constraints: V- and J-gene trimming in TCR beta was tied to a missense DCLRE1C variant by an analysis performed later.

In the PCR, 60 Vbeta and 13 Jbeta primers were used. This table comes from immunoSEQ multiplex PCR, and its TCRdb copy is limited to in-frame clones, with some not included. The profile covers more than 85,000 clones, with roughly a tenth appearing a single time and around 4.9% taken by the ten largest. As for the donors, each was a healthy bone marrow donor. In regard to this clone: The antigen remains unidentified.

V dropped 3 bases and J dropped 2; count of bases not matched to a gene: 6. The CDR3 totals 16 residues. In germline, CDR1 is LGHNA, CDR2 YSLEER. This TCR derives from a man aged 50-60 years in good health and CMV-seropositive. The V gene is TRBV4-3, the J gene TRBJ2-7; 11 bases line up with TRBD1. Specimen: PBMCs. The CDR3 bases are TGCGCCAGCAGCCAGGACCCGGGACAGGGGGCCTACGAGCAGTACTTC. Residues: CASSQDPGQGAYEQYF.